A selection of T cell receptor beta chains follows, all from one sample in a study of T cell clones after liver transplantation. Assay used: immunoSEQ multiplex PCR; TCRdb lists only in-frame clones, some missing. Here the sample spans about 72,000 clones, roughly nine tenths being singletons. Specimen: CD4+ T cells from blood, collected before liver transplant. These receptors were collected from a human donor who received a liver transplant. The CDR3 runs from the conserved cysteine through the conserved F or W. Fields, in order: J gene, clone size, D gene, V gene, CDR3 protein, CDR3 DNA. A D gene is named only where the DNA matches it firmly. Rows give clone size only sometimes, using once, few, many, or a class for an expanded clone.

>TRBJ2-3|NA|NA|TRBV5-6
CASSFLGTDTQYF
TGTGCCAGCAGCTTCCTCGGCACAGATACGCAGTATTTT
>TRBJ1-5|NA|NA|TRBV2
CASSRAGAGNQPQHF
TGTGCCAGCAGCAGGGCTGGTGCTGGCAATCAGCCCCAGCATTTT
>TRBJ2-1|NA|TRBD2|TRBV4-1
CASSQDVGLGRAEQFF
TGCGCCAGCAGCCAAGACGTTGGTCTAGGGAGGGCTGAGCAGTTCTTC
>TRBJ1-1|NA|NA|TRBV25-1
CASSEWSEAFF
TGTGCCAGCAGTGAATGGTCTGAAGCTTTCTTT
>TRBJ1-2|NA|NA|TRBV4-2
CASSQESSGRNYGYTF
TGTGCCAGCAGCCAAGAATCGTCAGGGAGAAACTATGGCTACACCTTC
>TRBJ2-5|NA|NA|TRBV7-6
CASSPSPAQETQYF
TGTGCCAGCAGCCCAAGTCCGGCCCAAGAGACCCAGTACTTC
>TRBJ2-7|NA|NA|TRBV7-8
CASSLGVTSKPYEQYF
TGTGCCAGCAGCTTAGGGGTGACTAGTAAACCCTACGAGCAGTACTTC
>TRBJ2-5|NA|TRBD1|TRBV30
CAWRGDRGVETQYF
TGTGCCTGGAGAGGGGACAGGGGGGTAGAGACCCAGTACTTC
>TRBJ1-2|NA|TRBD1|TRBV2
CALRGQNYGYTF
TGTGCCCTACGGGGACAGAACTATGGCTACACCTTC
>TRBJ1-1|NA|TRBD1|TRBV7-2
CASSAFGQEVLEAFF
TGTGCCAGCAGCGCGTTCGGACAGGAAGTCCTTGAAGCTTTCTTT
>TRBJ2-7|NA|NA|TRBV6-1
CASTESGVVQYF
TGTGCCAGCACCGAATCCGGGGTTGTGCAGTACTTC
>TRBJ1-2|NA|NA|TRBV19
CASSMGYRGRGYTF
TGTGCCAGTAGTATGGGCTATCGGGGGCGTGGCTACACCTTC
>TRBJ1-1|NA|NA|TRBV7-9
CASSPPDGARTEAFF
TGTGCCAGCAGCCCCCCCGATGGGGCCAGGACTGAAGCTTTCTTT
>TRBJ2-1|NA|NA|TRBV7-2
CASSDGLGLGEQFF
TGTGCCAGCAGTGACGGCCTTGGCCTCGGGGAGCAGTTCTTC
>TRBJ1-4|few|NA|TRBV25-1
CASTGTPNEKLFF
TGTGCCAGCACCGGGACACCAAATGAAAAACTGTTTTTT
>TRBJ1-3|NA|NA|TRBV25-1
CASSEERSGNTIYF
TGTGCCAGCAGTGAAGAAAGGTCTGGAAACACCATATATTTT
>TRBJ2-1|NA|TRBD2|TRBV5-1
CASSLQPGLAGVNEQFF
TGCGCCAGCAGCTTGCAACCGGGACTAGCGGGAGTCAATGAGCAGTTCTTC
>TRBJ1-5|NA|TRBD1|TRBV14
CASSQGQNNQPQHF
TGTGCCAGCAGCCAGGGACAGAACAATCAGCCCCAGCATTTT
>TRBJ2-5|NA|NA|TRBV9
CASSGWGGSWETQYF
TGTGCCAGCAGCGGATGGGGCGGTTCCTGGGAGACCCAGTACTTC
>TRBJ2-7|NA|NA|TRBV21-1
CASSKGHRHGQYF
TGTGCCAGCAGCAAAGGACATCGGCACGGGCAGTACTTC
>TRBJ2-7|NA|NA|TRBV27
CASTPAGLSSYEQYF
TGTGCCAGCACACCCGCTGGACTGAGCTCCTACGAGCAGTACTTC
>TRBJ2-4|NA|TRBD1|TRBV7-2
CASSSIREQGLAKNIQYF
TGTGCCAGCAGCTCCATACGGGAACAGGGGTTAGCCAAAAACATTCAGTACTTC
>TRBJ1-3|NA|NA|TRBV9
CASSVAGISGNTIYF
TGTGCCAGCAGCGTAGCTGGGATCTCTGGAAACACCATATATTTT
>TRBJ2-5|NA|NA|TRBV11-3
CASSLVGASQETQYF
TGTGCCAGCAGCCTTGTCGGGGCAAGCCAAGAGACCCAGTACTTC
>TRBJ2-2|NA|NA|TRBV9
CASSAATAAGELFF
TGTGCCAGCAGCGCAGCAACGGCCGCCGGGGAGCTGTTTTTT
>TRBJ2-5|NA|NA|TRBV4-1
CASSQQETQYF
TGCGCCAGCAGCCAGCAAGAGACCCAGTACTTC
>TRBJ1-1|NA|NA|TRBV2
CASSGQSTEAFF
TGTGCCAGCAGTGGGCAGAGCACTGAAGCTTTCTTT
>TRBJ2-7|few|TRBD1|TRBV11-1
CASSTGGYEQYF
TGTGCCAGCAGTACAGGGGGCTACGAGCAGTACTTC
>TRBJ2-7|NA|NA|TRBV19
CASSPNFSYEQYF
TGTGCCAGTAGTCCTAACTTCTCCTACGAGCAGTACTTC
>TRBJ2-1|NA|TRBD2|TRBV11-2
CASSKTSGYNEQFF
TGTGCCAGCAGCAAGACTAGCGGATACAATGAGCAGTTCTTC
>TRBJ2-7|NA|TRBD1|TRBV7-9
CASSLEGQASYEQYF
TGTGCCAGCAGCTTAGAGGGACAGGCCTCCTACGAGCAGTACTTC
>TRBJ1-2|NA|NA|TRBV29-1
CSVGIGGSMVDGYTF
TGCAGCGTTGGGATAGGGGGAAGTATGGTTGATGGCTACACCTTC
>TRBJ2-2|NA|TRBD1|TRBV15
CATSVQGAGTGELFF
TGTGCCACCAGCGTACAGGGGGCGGGAACCGGGGAGCTGTTTTTT
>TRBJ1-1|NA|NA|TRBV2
CASSVDPNTEAFF
TGTGCCAGCAGTGTAGACCCGAACACTGAAGCTTTCTTT
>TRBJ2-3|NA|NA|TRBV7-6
CASSLGGRITDTQYF
TGTGCCAGCAGCTTAGGTGGGCGGATCACAGATACGCAGTATTTT
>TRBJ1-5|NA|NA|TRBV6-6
CASSYGTNNQPQHF
TGTGCCAGCAGTTACGGGACAAACAATCAGCCCCAGCATTTT